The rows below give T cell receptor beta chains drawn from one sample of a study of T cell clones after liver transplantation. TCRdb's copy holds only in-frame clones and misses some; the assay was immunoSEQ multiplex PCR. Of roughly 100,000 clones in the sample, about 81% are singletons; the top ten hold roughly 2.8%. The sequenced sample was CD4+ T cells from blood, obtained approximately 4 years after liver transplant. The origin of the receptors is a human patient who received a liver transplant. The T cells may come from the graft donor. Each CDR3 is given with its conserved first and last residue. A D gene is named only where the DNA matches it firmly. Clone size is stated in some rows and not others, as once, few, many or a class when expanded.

TGCGCCAGCAGTAACCCGGGTAAAGACGAGGCTTTCTTT	CASSNPGKDEAFF	once	TRBJ1-1	TRBV5-1	NA
TGTGCCAGCAGGGCCGGGACAGAGAACACCGGGGAGCTGTTTTTT	CASRAGTENTGELFF	NA	TRBJ2-2	TRBV6-1	TRBD1
TGTGCCAGCAGTGCTGTATCAGGGGTGGGAAGTGAAAAACTGTTTTTT	CASSAVSGVGSEKLFF	NA	TRBJ1-4	TRBV6-1	NA
TGTGCCAGCAGTTTTTCTCCGACAGCCACCTACGAGCAGTACTTC	CASSFSPTATYEQYF	NA	TRBJ2-7	TRBV27	NA
TGCAGCGTTGAGGGGACAGTATACAATGAGCAGTTCTTC	CSVEGTVYNEQFF	NA	TRBJ2-1	TRBV29-1	TRBD1
TGTGCCTGGAGTCCAGGCCGGACAGGGAATTTTCCCCTCCACTTT	CAWSPGRTGNFPLHF	NA	TRBJ1-6	TRBV30	TRBD1
TGTGCCAGCAGCCGGGACAGCCAAGAGACCCAGTACTTC	CASSRDSQETQYF	NA	TRBJ2-5	TRBV7-7	TRBD1
TGTGCCAGCAGGACAGCTTACAATGAGCAGTTCTTC	CASRTAYNEQFF	NA	TRBJ2-1	TRBV28	NA
TGTGCCAGCTCACCTCGACAGGGTAGGGTCGATACGCAGTATTTT	CASSPRQGRVDTQYF	NA	TRBJ2-3	TRBV18	TRBD1
TGTGCCAGCAGCTTCGACTACTATGGCTACACCTTC	CASSFDYYGYTF	NA	TRBJ1-2	TRBV5-4	NA
TGTGCCAGCAGCACAGGGACAGGGGGCCTTGGCTACACCTTC	CASSTGTGGLGYTF	few	TRBJ1-2	TRBV7-2	TRBD1
TGTGCCAGCAGCTTAGAAGGGGCCGGAGACGAAAAACTGTTTTTT	CASSLEGAGDEKLFF	NA	TRBJ1-4	TRBV7-6	NA
TGTGCCAGCAGCTTAGAGGTGGGGCGGTGGGAGACCCAGTACTTC	CASSLEVGRWETQYF	few	TRBJ2-5	TRBV7-2	NA
TGTGCCAGCAGCCATTTCCGGGTAGGACAGCTCTCTGGAAACACCATATATTTT	CASSHFRVGQLSGNTIYF	NA	TRBJ1-3	TRBV14	NA
TGTGCCAGCAGTGAAGATAGCTTGACTGAAGCTTTCTTT	CASSEDSLTEAFF	NA	TRBJ1-1	TRBV2	NA